One and the same sample provided the 15 T cell receptor beta chains below, sequenced in a study of radiation and T cells in renal cell carcinoma. TCRdb keeps only in-frame clones here, not all; method: immunoSEQ multiplex PCR. The sample records 100,000 to 150,000 clones, about four fifths being singletons. Documented time point: blood 2 weeks post-SBRT. Described treatment: 15 Gy SBRT to primary tumor, nephrectomy 4 weeks later. This specimen consisted of blood, obtained from a patient whose treatment included radiotherapy and nephrectomy. Every receptor here comes from a man between 50 and 59 years old with renal cell carcinoma.

The sample holds a few counts of this clone. The CDR3 coding sequence is TGTGCCAGCAGCCCCCGGGACAGGGTCTGGGGCTACACCTTC. This translates into CASSPRDRVWGYTF. This chain joins TRBV9 and TRBJ1-2; 9 bases fit TRBD1. The CDR3 spans 14 residues. V dropped 4 bases and J dropped 8; count of bases not matched to a gene: 9. Germline CDR1 reads SGDLS; CDR2 reads YYNGEE.

This clone occurred once. The chain uses TRBV28 and TRBJ1-5; no clear D. V lost 2 bases, J lost 0 bases, and 17 bases lay in between. Germline V CDR1 and CDR2: MDHEN, SYDVKM. The CDR3 runs 18 residues. The CDR3 protein is CASSLEIWPVDSNQPQHF. CDR3 coding DNA: TGTGCCAGCAGTTTAGAGATTTGGCCAGTAGATAGCAATCAGCCCCAGCATTTT.

The CDR3 protein is CASSPRTGADTQYF. DNA for the CDR3: TGTGCCAGCAGCCCCCGGACAGGGGCAGATACGCAGTATTTT. The V and J genes are TRBV7-2 and TRBJ2-3, with 9 bases that match TRBD1. The CDR3 has 14 amino acids. V lost 5 bases, J lost 4 bases, and 4 bases stayed unmatched. Germline values: CDR1 SGHTA, CDR2 FQGNSA.

This sequence joins TRBV2 and TRBJ1-2; tentatively, D is TRBD1 (6 bases). The germline gives CDR1 SNHLY, CDR2 FYNNEI. V lost 7 bases and J lost 7, with 16 bases in between. The CDR3 is 13 residues long. The CDR3 here is CASIRDTISGYTF. CDR3 DNA: TGTGCCAGCATTCGGGACACCATTTCTGGCTACACCTTC.

The chain combines TRBV5-1 with TRBJ2-4; D call uncertain. The CDR3 sequence is 15 residues long. CDR1 and CDR2 (germline): SGHRS, YFSETQ. V was clipped by 4 bases and J by 10 bases, with 21 bases between them. The CDR3 DNA reads TGCGCCAGCAGCCCGGGCCTTCGAGAGAGTGTGATTCAGTACTTC. This sequence encodes CASSPGLRESVIQYF.

The chain combines TRBV7-2 with TRBJ2-1; 12 nucleotides align to TRBD2. CDR3 size: 15 residues. V was clipped by 4 bases and J by 7 bases; unmatched bases: 5. Germline V lookup: CDR1 SGHTA, CDR2 FQGNSA. This CDR3 reads CASSWTSGVVNEQFF. Written as DNA, the CDR3 is TGTGCCAGCAGCTGGACTAGCGGGGTTGTAAATGAGCAGTTCTTC.

This clone was picked up a small number of times. V and J are TRBV10-3 and TRBJ2-7, with D perhaps matching TRBD1 (6 bases). The germline V gene has CDR1 ENHRY and CDR2 SYGVKD. The CDR3 contains 13 residues. V shed 3 bases and J shed 4 bases, with 10 bases lying between them. This CDR3 reads CAISEPGVYEQYF. CDR3 coding DNA: TGTGCCATCAGTGAACCAGGGGTTTACGAGCAGTACTTC.

The chain recombines TRBV7-9 with TRBJ1-1; D not resolved. Deletions cut 0 bases from V and 11 bases from J, with 13 bases between. The germline gives CDR1 SEHNR, CDR2 FQNEAQ (reference sequence). This CDR3 is built from 13 residues. This CDR3 reads CASSLAGGSVAFF. The CDR3 DNA sequence: TGTGCCAGCAGCTTAGCGGGAGGAAGCGTGGCTTTCTTT.

V and J are TRBV19 and TRBJ2-5; TRBD2 matches 10 bases. Unmatched junction bases numbered 10, after V lost 1 base and J lost 5 bases. The length of the CDR3 is 17 residues. Germline CDR1 LNHDA, CDR2 SQIVND (reference sequence). The CDR3 nucleotides read TGTGCCAGTAGTATAGGGCTAGCGGGGGCCGGGGGTGAGACCCAGTACTTC. It translates to CASSIGLAGAGGETQYF.

This clone was seen once. This chain links TRBV9 with TRBJ2-4, with 9 bases identical to TRBD1. This CDR3 has 14 amino acids. Germline V gives CDR1 SGDLS, CDR2 YYNGEE. V was pared by 0 bases and J by 7 bases, with 2 bases of the junction left unmatched. The CDR3 DNA follows: TGTGCCAGCAGCGTAGAAGGGACAGGGAACATTCAGTACTTC. Translated: CASSVEGTGNIQYF.

The genes are TRBV4-1 and TRBJ1-2; D is unresolved. The CDR3 runs to 12 residues. V was shortened by 0 bases and J by 11 bases, with 10 bases between the two germline ends. The germline gives CDR1 MGHRA, CDR2 YSYEKL. CDR3 loop: CASSQDHWLYTF. The DNA for the CDR3 is TGCGCCAGCAGCCAAGATCATTGGTTGTACACCTTC.

This chain connects TRBV4-1 to TRBJ2-2, with 10 nucleotides matching TRBD2. Per the germline V gene, CDR1 is MGHRA and CDR2 is YSYEKL. The CDR3 length is 16 residues. V was clipped by 1 base and J by 7 bases; unmatched bases: 6. The CDR3 is CASSQVRTSGNGELFF. The CDR3 DNA follows: TGCGCCAGCAGCCAAGTTCGGACTAGCGGAAACGGGGAGCTGTTTTTT.

The rearrangement joins TRBV9 to TRBJ1-3; D unresolved. The CDR3 has 15 amino acids. CDR1 and CDR2 from the germline V gene are SGDLS and YYNGEE. Trimming cost V 0 bases and J 4 bases, with 11 bases left between them. In DNA form, the CDR3 reads TGTGCCAGCAGCGTAGCCCCTGTTGGGGGAAACACCATATATTTT. Translation: CASSVAPVGGNTIYF.

This clone occurred a few times. The chain joins TRBV7-3 to TRBJ2-5, with 12 bases that match TRBD1. Looked up from germline, CDR1 is SGHTA and CDR2 is FQGTGA. Germline trimming cut 5 bases from V and 5 bases from J; bases unmatched to any gene: 9. This CDR3 is 16 amino acids long. CDR3 DNA sequence: TGTGCCAGCAGCGAGACCGGGACAGGGGGCGGCGAGACCCAGTACTTC. Protein sequence: CASSETGTGGGETQYF. Full variable domain (remainder filled in from reference TRBV7-3 and TRBJ2-5): GAGVSQTPSNKVTEKGKYVELRCDPISGHTALYWYRQSLGQGPEFLIYFQGTGAADDSGLPNDRFFAVRPEGSVSTLKIQRTERGDSAVYLCASSETGTGGGETQYFGPGTRLLVL.

The table lists this clone with a count of one. The V and J genes are TRBV7-2 and TRBJ2-3, with 11 bases fitting TRBD2. The J segment lost 4 bases and the V segment lost 5 bases, leaving 5 bases of the junction unmatched. The CDR3 sequence is 15 residues long. In germline, CDR1 is SGHTA, CDR2 FQGNSA. In DNA, the CDR3 is TGTGCCAGCAGCAGGGAACTAGCGGGAGCAGATACGCAGTATTTT. Translated, it gives CASSRELAGADTQYF.